This T cell receptor (beta chain) was documented in a study of radiotherapy plus CTLA-4 blockade in lung cancer. At the level of the study: Under 20% of patients responded objectively, and about 30% achieved disease control. Overall study results and limits: Expansion of tumor-derived TCR clones was observed in blood after radiotherapy plus ipilimumab. Early clone dynamics of blood T cells, plus interferon-beta, reportedly predicted response best.

Trimming took 6 bases from V and 5 from J; bases not matched to a gene: 9. The CDR3 extends over 15 amino acids. In germline, CDR1 is MDHEN, CDR2 SYDVKM. Clones were read by immunoSEQ multiplex PCR, and TCRdb kept only the in-frame ones, dropping some. The sample holds tens of thousands of clones; 60% to 80% are singletons and the top ten take approximately 4.5%. Notes on this clone: Its antigen is undetermined.

Patients with chemo-refractory metastatic non-small-cell lung cancer received focal radiation plus CTLA-4 blockade with ipilimumab. This sequence originates from a human donor with non-small cell lung cancer whose response to radiotherapy plus ipilimumab could not be evaluated. Here the sequenced sample was peripheral blood, taken from a patient treated with radiotherapy plus ipilimumab. The rearrangement links TRBV28 to TRBJ2-3, with 9 bases lining up with TRBD1. The DNA of the CDR3 is TGTGCCAGCAGGACAACAGGGGGCCGAGGAGATACGCAGTATTTT. This sequence encodes CASRTTGGRGDTQYF.